Below, 10 T cell receptor beta chains from the same sample are listed, as sequenced in a study of CD8 T cells in Susac syndrome. An input of about 0.45 to 1 ug of RNA was subjected to reverse transcription using random hexamers. MiXCR, run by TCRdb on the immunoSEQ multiplex PCR reads, gives a single entry per CDR3 protein. The sample records around 300,000 distinct CDR3 sequences, roughly 85% being singletons. Specimen: CD8+ T cells from PBMCs. The source is a human donor with multiple sclerosis.

The rearrangement joins TRBV12-3 or TRBV12-4 to TRBJ1-2; D gene unclear. The CDR3 is made up of 14 amino acids. Trimming stripped 2 bases from V and 4 bases from J, with 11 bases between. CDR3 in DNA: TGTGCCAGCAGTTTACCCTTTGACCCCTATGGCTACACCTTC. It yields the protein CASSLPFDPYGYTF.

Concerning this clonotype: The junction departs from germline at one end; a sequencing error may be responsible. This chain joins TRBV6-5 and TRBJ2-7, with a tentative D call TRBD1 (5 bases). The CDR3 contains 14 residues. Germline V lookup: CDR1 MNHEY, CDR2 SVGAGI. The CDR3 region is CAGSYQGLMDEQYF. The CDR3 bases are TGTGCCGGCAGTTACCAGGGTCTAATGGACGAGCAGTACTTC.

The chain joins TRBV27 to TRBJ2-1, with 7 bases matching TRBD1. V shed 5 bases and J 2 bases; nucleotides not matched to a gene: 9. Looked up from germline, CDR1 is MNHEY and CDR2 is SMNVEV (reference sequence). This CDR3 contains 16 residues. The CDR3 spells CASSTRRGPAYNEQFF. CDR3 nucleotides: TGTGCCAGCAGTACGCGTAGGGGGCCGGCCTACAATGAGCAGTTCTTC.

The chain employs TRBV4-3 and TRBJ2-4; D gene uncertain. Germline CDR1 is LGHNA and CDR2 is YSLEER. The CDR3 is 15 amino acids. Trimming removed 0 bases from V and 0 bases from J, with 6 bases in between. The CDR3 sequence: CASSQEIVAKNIQYF. The CDR3 DNA reads as TGCGCCAGCAGCCAAGAGATAGTAGCCAAAAACATTCAGTACTTC.

This rearrangement joins TRBV12-3 or TRBV12-4 to TRBJ2-1; 7 bases map to TRBD1. CDR3 length equals 15 residues. The V and J ends lost 7 bases and 4 bases, in that order; junction bases with no gene match: 10. In nucleotides, the CDR3 is TGTGCCAGCACCGCGACAGGGTGGTTTTACAATGAGCAGTTCTTC. This codes for CASTATGWFYNEQFF.

V and J are TRBV6-2 or TRBV6-3 and TRBJ2-6; TRBD1 or TRBD2 may be the D gene (5 bases each). The ends were cut back, 0 bases at V and 2 bases at J, with 17 bases in the middle. CDR1 is MNHEY, CDR2 SVGEGT, per germline. The CDR3 consists of 19 residues. This CDR3 is CASSYSRTAQGAGANVLTF. The CDR3 DNA reads as TGTGCCAGCAGTTACTCGCGGACCGCCCAGGGAGCTGGGGCCAACGTCCTGACTTTC.

This clonotype is a singleton in its sample. V is TRBV7-9 and J is TRBJ2-7; 9 nucleotides align to TRBD1. The CDR3 sequence is 14 residues long. Germline lookup yields CDR1 SEHNR and CDR2 FQNEAQ (reference sequence). The V gene end was trimmed by 5 bases and the J gene end by 6 bases; junction bases not matched to a gene: 8. CDR3 DNA sequence: TGTGCCAGCAGCCCCGGGACAGGGTTGTCCGAGCAGTACTTC. It codes for CASSPGTGLSEQYF.

The J gene is TRBJ1-1, the V gene TRBV7-3; D call uncertain. V lost 3 bases, J lost 1 base, and 12 bases lay in between. The CDR3 has 15 amino acids. Germline CDR1 is SGHTA and CDR2 is FQGTGA. The CDR3 coding sequence is TGTGCCAGCAGCTTTAATACGGGGAAGAACACTGAAGCTTTCTTT. Translated, it gives CASSFNTGKNTEAFF.

J is TRBJ2-1 and V is TRBV28, with D unclear. V gave up 2 bases and J gave up 8 bases, with 10 bases separating them. This CDR3 spans 13 amino acids. Germline CDR1 MDHEN, CDR2 SYDVKM. In DNA, the CDR3 is TGTGCCAGCAGTTTAAGCTATTGGGATGAGCAGTTCTTC. It codes for CASSLSYWDEQFF.

V and J are TRBV9 and TRBJ2-2; D may be TRBD2 (7 bases). The V end was cut by 4 bases, the J end by 4 bases, with 14 bases between. CDR3 length: 15 residues. Germline CDR1 is SGDLS and CDR2 is YYNGEE. The CDR3 loop is CASSPGGGGTGELFF. The CDR3, as DNA: TGTGCCAGCAGCCCGGGGGGAGGGGGCACCGGGGAGCTGTTTTTT.